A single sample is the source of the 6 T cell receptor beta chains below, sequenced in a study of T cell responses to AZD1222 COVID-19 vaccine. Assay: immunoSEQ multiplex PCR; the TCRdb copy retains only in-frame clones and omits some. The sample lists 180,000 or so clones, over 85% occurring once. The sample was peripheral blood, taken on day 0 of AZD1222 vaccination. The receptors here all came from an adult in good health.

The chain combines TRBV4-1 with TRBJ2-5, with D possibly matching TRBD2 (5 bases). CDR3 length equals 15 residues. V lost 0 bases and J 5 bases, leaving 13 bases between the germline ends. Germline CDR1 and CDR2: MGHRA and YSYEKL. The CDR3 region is CASSQDDGLQETQYF. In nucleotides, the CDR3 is TGCGCCAGCAGCCAAGATGACGGACTGCAGGAGACCCAGTACTTC.

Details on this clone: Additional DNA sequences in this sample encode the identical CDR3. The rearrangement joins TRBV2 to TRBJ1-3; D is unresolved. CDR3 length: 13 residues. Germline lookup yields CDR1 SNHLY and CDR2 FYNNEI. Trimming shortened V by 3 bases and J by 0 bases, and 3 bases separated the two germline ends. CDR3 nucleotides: TGTGCCAGCAGTGAGAGCTCTGGAAACACCATATATTTT. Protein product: CASSESSGNTIYF.

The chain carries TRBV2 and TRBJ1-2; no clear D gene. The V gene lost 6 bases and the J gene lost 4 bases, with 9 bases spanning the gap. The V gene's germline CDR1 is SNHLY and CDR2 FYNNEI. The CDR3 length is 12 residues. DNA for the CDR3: TGTGCCAGCAGCGACTGGACCTATGGCTACACCTTC. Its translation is CASSDWTYGYTF.

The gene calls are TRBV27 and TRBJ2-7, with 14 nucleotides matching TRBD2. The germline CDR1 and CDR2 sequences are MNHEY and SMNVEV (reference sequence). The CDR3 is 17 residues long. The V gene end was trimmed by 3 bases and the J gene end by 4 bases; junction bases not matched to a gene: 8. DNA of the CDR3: TGTGCCAGCAGTTTTGGACTAGCGGGAGGACGCCATTACGAGCAGTACTTC. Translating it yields CASSFGLAGGRHYEQYF.

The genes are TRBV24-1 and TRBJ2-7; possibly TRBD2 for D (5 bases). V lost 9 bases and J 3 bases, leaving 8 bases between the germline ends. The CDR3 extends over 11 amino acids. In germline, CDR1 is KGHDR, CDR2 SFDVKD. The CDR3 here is CATWEYYEQYF. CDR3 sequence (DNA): TGTGCCACCTGGGAGTACTACGAGCAGTACTTC.

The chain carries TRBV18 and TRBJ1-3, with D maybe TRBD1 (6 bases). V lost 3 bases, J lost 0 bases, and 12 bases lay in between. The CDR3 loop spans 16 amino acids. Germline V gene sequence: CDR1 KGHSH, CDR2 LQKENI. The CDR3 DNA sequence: TGTGCCAGCTCACCGGAACAGGGAAGCTCTGGAAACACCATATATTTT. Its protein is CASSPEQGSSGNTIYF.